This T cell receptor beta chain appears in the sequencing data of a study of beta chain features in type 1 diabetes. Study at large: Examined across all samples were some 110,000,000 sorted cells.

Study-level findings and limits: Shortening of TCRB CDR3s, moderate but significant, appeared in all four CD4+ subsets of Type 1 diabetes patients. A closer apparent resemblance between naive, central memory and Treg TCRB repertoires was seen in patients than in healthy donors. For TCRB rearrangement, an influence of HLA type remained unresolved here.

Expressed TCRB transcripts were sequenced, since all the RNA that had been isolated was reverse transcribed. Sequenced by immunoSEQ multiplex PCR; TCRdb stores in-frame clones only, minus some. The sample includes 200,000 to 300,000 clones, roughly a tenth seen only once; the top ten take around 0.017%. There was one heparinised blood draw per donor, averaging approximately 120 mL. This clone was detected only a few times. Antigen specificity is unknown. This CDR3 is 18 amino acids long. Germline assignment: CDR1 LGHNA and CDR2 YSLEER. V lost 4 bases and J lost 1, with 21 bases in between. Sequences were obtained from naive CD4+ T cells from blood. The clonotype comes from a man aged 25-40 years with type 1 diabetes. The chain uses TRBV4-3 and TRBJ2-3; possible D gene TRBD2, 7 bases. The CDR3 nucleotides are TGCGCCAGCAGCCCATTCATAGGGGGGGGCTCTGGCACAGATACGCAGTATTTT. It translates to CASSPFIGGGSGTDTQYF.